The 24 T cell receptor beta chains below were found in one sample sequenced in a study of early T cells in non-severe SARS-CoV-2 infection. TCRdb re-analysed the 5' RACE reads in MiXCR, keeping a single row per CDR3 protein. This repertoire shows 61,000 or so distinct CDR3 sequences, around 12% found once; its top ten account for more than 0.9%. The sample consisted of whole blood, taken at baseline. These receptors originate from an adult who was a healthcare worker with PCR-confirmed SARS-CoV-2 infection or an uninfected control (not recorded which). The donor label of this sample is uncertain.

The rearrangement links TRBV11-1 to TRBJ2-1; D is tentatively TRBD1 or TRBD2 (5 bases each). This CDR3 contains 13 residues. V was shortened by 4 bases and J by 8 bases, with 12 bases between the two germline ends. Germline V lookup: CDR1 SGHAT, CDR2 FQDESV (reference sequence). The CDR3 nucleotides read TGTGCCAGCAGCTCTCCACTGGGGGATGAGCAGTTCTTC. It translates to CASSSPLGDEQFF.

This clonotype came up many times. The chain recombines TRBV12-3 or TRBV12-4 with TRBJ2-1; tentatively, D is TRBD1 (6 bases). The CDR3 sequence is 17 residues long. The V gene lost 8 bases and the J gene lost 7 bases, with 27 bases spanning the gap. Here the CDR3 reads CASPRTGTGSLGNEQFF. In nucleotides, the CDR3 is TGTGCCAGCCCTCGTACAGGTACAGGGTCCTTGGGGAATGAGCAGTTCTTC.

The table lists this clonotype with many counts. V usage is TRBV29-1 and J usage is TRBJ1-2, with D possibly being TRBD1 (6 bases). Trimming took off 0 bases at V and 6 bases at J, with 11 bases between the two ends. The germline CDR1 and CDR2 sequences are SQVTM and ANQGSEA. The CDR3 spans 13 residues. CDR3 residues: CSVEDRGRDGYTF. CDR3 nucleotide sequence: TGCAGCGTTGAAGACCGGGGGCGAGATGGCTACACCTTC.

This clonotype came up a few times. The chain carries TRBV5-1 and TRBJ1-6; D is perhaps TRBD1 (5 bases). The V end lost 4 bases, the J end lost 5 bases, and 13 bases lay between the germline ends. The CDR3 length is 15 residues. The germline V gene encodes CDR1 SGHRS and CDR2 YFSETQ. The CDR3 DNA reads TGCGCCAGCAGCCCCGGGGACCGAAATAATTCACCCCTCCACTTT. As protein: CASSPGDRNNSPLHF.

V is TRBV5-4 and J is TRBJ2-7, with D perhaps matching TRBD2 (5 bases). Germline V lookup: CDR1 SGHNT, CDR2 YYREEE (reference sequence). Trimming shortened V by 0 bases and J by 6 bases, and 22 bases separated the two germline ends. CDR3 length equals 17 residues. This chain's CDR3 is CASSLDGLASLGFEQYV. CDR3 bases: TGTGCCAGCAGCTTGGACGGTTTGGCTAGCCTGGGGTTCGAGCAGTACGTC.

The chain uses TRBV29-1 and TRBJ1-1; TRBD1 is a possible D gene (5 bases). CDR1 and CDR2 (germline): SQVTM, ANQGSEA. The CDR3 covers 14 residues. Trimming stripped 3 bases from V and 5 bases from J, with 16 bases between. The CDR3: CSVDPNWGKTEAFF. CDR3 nucleotides: TGCAGCGTTGATCCGAACTGGGGGAAGACTGAAGCTTTCTTT. The full variable domain, with the rest looked up from reference TRBV29-1 and TRBJ1-1, is SAVISQKPSRDICQRGTSLTIQCQVDSQVTMMFWYRQQPGQSLTLIATANQGSEATYESGFVIDKFPISRPNLTFSTLTVSNMSPEDSSIYLCSVDPNWGKTEAFFGQGTRLTVV.

The chain carries TRBV12-3 or TRBV12-4 and TRBJ1-3; maybe TRBD1 (6 bases). CDR3 size: 18 residues. V lost 2 bases and J 0 bases, leaving 17 bases between the germline ends. The CDR3 reads CASSLKEAGAHSGNTIYF. The CDR3 DNA is TGTGCCAGCAGTTTAAAAGAGGCAGGGGCTCACTCTGGAAACACCATATATTTT.

This clonotype was detected once. One end of the junction fails to match germline, which may point to a read error. The gene calls are TRBV5-1 and TRBJ2-3; 11 bases agree with TRBD2. This CDR3 is built from 17 residues. Germline V gene data show CDR1 as SGHRS and CDR2 as YFSETQ. The CDR3 DNA sequence: TGCGCCAGCAGCTTGGCACTAGCGGGGGCCAGCAAAGATACGCAGTATTTT. As protein: CASSLALAGASKDTQYF.

This sequence joins TRBV19 and TRBJ2-3; D gene unclear. The length of the CDR3 is 15 residues. The V gene lost 5 bases and the J gene lost 2 bases, with 14 bases spanning the gap. Germline loops: CDR1 LNHDA, CDR2 SQIVND (reference sequence). The CDR3 nucleotides are TGTGCCAGTAGTCCCCTTCTCGGTTACACAGATACGCAGTATTTT. Translating it yields CASSPLLGYTDTQYF.

There are a few counts of this clonotype. This chain links TRBV5-1 with TRBJ2-1; 7 bases are a match to TRBD1. This CDR3 region has 14 residues. Germline V CDR1 and CDR2: SGHRS, YFSETQ. V lost 4 bases, J lost 8 bases, and 9 bases stayed unmatched. The CDR3 coding sequence is TGCGCCAGCAGCACCCCGACAGGGTCCGATGAGCAGTTCTTC. This sequence encodes CASSTPTGSDEQFF.

This clonotype has a count of ten or more. The chain couples TRBV5-1 to TRBJ1-1, with D maybe TRBD1 (5 bases). CDR3 length: 13 residues. Germline loops: CDR1 SGHRS, CDR2 YFSETQ. Trimming shortened V by 3 bases and J by 9 bases, and 15 bases separated the two germline ends. The CDR3 is CASSSMADSQAFF. In nucleotides, the CDR3 is TGCGCCAGCAGCTCGATGGCCGACAGTCAAGCTTTCTTT.

This clonotype was counted a few times. This rearrangement joins TRBV18 to TRBJ2-2; D is unclear. Germline lookup yields CDR1 KGHSH and CDR2 LQKENI. CDR3 length equals 14 residues. V dropped 0 bases and J dropped 4 bases, with 6 bases sitting between them. The DNA for the CDR3 is TGTGCCAGCTCACCACCGTTAGCCACCGGGGAGCTGTTTTTT. Its protein product is CASSPPLATGELFF.

This clonotype occurred many times. The chain employs TRBV5-5 and TRBJ2-7; D may correspond to TRBD1 or TRBD2 (6 bases each). Germline V CDR1 and CDR2: SGHKS, YYEKEE (reference sequence). CDR3 length: 14 residues. Trimming pared 6 bases from V and 2 bases from J, leaving 15 bases between. The CDR3 loop is CASNMRDNTYEQYV. CDR3 sequence (DNA): TGTGCCAGCAACATGCGGGACAATACCTACGAGCAGTACGTC.

This rearrangement joins TRBV4-1 to TRBJ2-5, with D possibly matching TRBD2 (5 bases). Germline V gene lookup returns CDR1 MGHRA and CDR2 YSYEKL. The germline V and J ends were trimmed by 1 base and 2 bases, with 8 bases remaining between them. The CDR3 has 14 amino acids. The CDR3 is CASSQAGVQETQYF. In DNA, the CDR3 is TGCGCCAGCAGCCAAGCCGGGGTTCAAGAGACCCAGTACTTC.

This clonotype was seen a handful of times. The rearrangement joins TRBV28 to TRBJ1-5; D is undetermined. V was shortened by 7 bases and J by 5 bases, with 3 bases between the two germline ends. The V gene's germline CDR1 is MDHEN and CDR2 SYDVKM. The CDR3 sequence is 10 residues long. DNA for the CDR3: TGTGCCAGCAACTATCAGCCCCAGCATTTT. This sequence encodes CASNYQPQHF.

The chain carries TRBV5-1 and TRBJ2-5; D is possibly TRBD1 (6 bases). The germline V and J ends were trimmed by 0 bases and 5 bases, with 14 bases remaining between them. CDR1 is SGHRS and CDR2 is YFSETQ in the germline V gene. This CDR3 comprises 15 residues. The CDR3 here is CASSLVDGQLETQYF. The CDR3 bases are TGCGCCAGCAGCTTGGTCGACGGACAGTTGGAGACCCAGTACTTC.

The CDR3 DNA reads TGTGCCAGCAGACCGAGCGGGGGGCGAGACACCGGGGAGCTGTTTTTT. It codes for CASRPSGGRDTGELFF. V and J are TRBV28 and TRBJ2-2, with TRBD2 identical over 9 bases. Germline V gene data show CDR1 as MDHEN and CDR2 as SYDVKM. This CDR3 has 16 amino acids. V trimming: 6 bases; J trimming: 3 bases; junction bases outside the gene matches: 8.

This clonotype was seen more than once but under ten times. The V call is TRBV5-1, the J call TRBJ1-2, with 8 bases lining up with TRBD1. Per germline, CDR1 SGHRS and CDR2 YFSETQ. The CDR3 covers 14 residues. V dropped 4 bases and J dropped 4; count of bases not matched to a gene: 6. The CDR3 nucleotides are TGCGCCAGCAGCATCGGGACAGGAGGCTATGGCTACACCTTC. This codes for CASSIGTGGYGYTF.

In this sample, this clonotype turned up a few times. V gene TRBV2 combines with J gene TRBJ1-1; a possible D gene is TRBD1 (5 bases). Trimming removed 4 bases at V and 4 bases at J, with 16 bases between. The CDR3 covers 15 residues. Germline-derived CDR1 and CDR2 are SNHLY and FYNNEI. CDR3 sequence: CASSVEGYQGTEAFF. The DNA for the CDR3 is TGTGCCAGCAGTGTCGAGGGTTACCAGGGCACTGAAGCTTTCTTT.

The gene calls are TRBV4-1 and TRBJ1-1; no reliable D call. Trimming cost V 4 bases and J 1 base, with 16 bases left between them. Germline V gene sequence: CDR1 MGHRA, CDR2 YSYEKL. CDR3 length: 16 amino acids. The CDR3 nucleotides are TGCGCCAGCAGCCGAATTATTAGGCGGGGGAACACTGAAGCTTTCTTT. Its protein is CASSRIIRRGNTEAFF.

This clonotype was counted only a few times. The CDR3 loop is CERRGYEQYV. The CDR3 DNA sequence: TGTGAACGTCGTGGGTACGAGCAGTACGTC. The V and J genes are TRBV6-7 and TRBJ2-7; no clear D gene. TRBV6-7 has ORF status, its function being uncertain. The CDR3 has 10 residues.

This clonotype was recorded at least ten times. The chain combines TRBV5-5 with TRBJ2-7, with D uncertain. The CDR3 sequence is 14 residues long. V was pared by 0 bases and J by 9 bases, with 16 bases between. The V gene's germline CDR1 is SGHKS and CDR2 YYEKEE (reference sequence). The CDR3 DNA sequence: TGTGCCAGCAGCTTGGATCAATCAGGAACCAGGCAGTACGTC. As protein: CASSLDQSGTRQYV.

This chain connects TRBV6-5 to TRBJ1-1; 8 bases map to TRBD1. J gave up 10 bases and V 5 bases, and 9 bases lay outside the gene matches. CDR1 is MNHEY, CDR2 SVGAGI, per germline. The CDR3 sequence is 13 residues long. The CDR3 coding sequence is TGTGCCAGCAGTAAGGGACAGGTGGCGGGAGCTTTCTTT. It is translated as CASSKGQVAGAFF.

The table lists this clonotype with a few counts. The chain carries TRBV10-3 and TRBJ2-7, with TRBD2 matching over 8 bases. CDR3 length: 15 residues. CDR1 is ENHRY and CDR2 is SYGVKD in the germline V gene. V trimming: 3 bases; J trimming: 0 bases; junction bases outside the gene matches: 4. CDR3 DNA: TGTGCCATCAGTGAAGGGACTAGAAGCTCCTACGAGCAGTACGTC. Translation: CAISEGTRSSYEQYV.